Listed here are 19 T cell receptor beta chains from one sample, sequenced in a study of read filtering for tumor transcriptome and immune sequencing. Molecular barcoded adaptors covering alpha/delta and beta/gamma chains were used on approximately 400 ng RNA. TCRdb reprocessed the reads via MiXCR and lists one record per CDR3 protein. The profile shows about 86,000 distinct CDR3 sequences, 9% to 15% of them singletons. Sequenced input: a population of CD138-negative cells sorted from bone marrow. Receptors originate from a donor at least 40 years old with multiple myeloma.

This clonotype was recorded at least ten times. The chain couples TRBV4-1 to TRBJ2-1; TRBD2 matches 12 bases. This CDR3 region has 15 residues. The V gene's germline CDR1 is MGHRA and CDR2 YSYEKL. The J segment lost 8 bases and the V segment lost 1 base, leaving 3 bases of the junction unmatched. The CDR3 sequence: CASSQGLAGVYEQFF. For the CDR3, the DNA is TGCGCCAGCAGCCAAGGACTAGCGGGAGTCTATGAGCAGTTCTTC.

This clonotype has a count of ten or more. The J gene is TRBJ1-2, the V gene TRBV7-8; perhaps TRBD1 as D (5 bases). V was clipped by 4 bases and J by 4 bases, with 13 bases between them. The CDR3 consists of 14 residues. The germline V gene has CDR1 SGHVS and CDR2 FQNEAQ. CDR3 DNA sequence: TGTGCCAGCAGCTCACTGACAGTCCCCTATGGCTACACCTTC. Translating it yields CASSSLTVPYGYTF. Combining the CDR3 with reference TRBV7-8 and TRBJ1-2 gives the whole variable domain GAGVSQSPRYKVAKRGQDVALRCDPISGHVSLFWYQQALGQGPEFLTYFQNEAQLDKSGLPSDRFFAERPEGSVSTLKIQRTQQEDSAVYLCASSSLTVPYGYTFGSGTRLTVV.

This clonotype was observed at least ten times. The chain carries TRBV12-3 or TRBV12-4 and TRBJ1-1; D is possibly TRBD1 (5 bases). CDR3 length equals 12 residues. Trimming took off 8 bases at V and 4 bases at J, with 11 bases between the two ends. The CDR3 bases are TGTGCCAGCTTACAGGTGGTCACTGAAGCTTTCTTT. It specifies CASLQVVTEAFF.

The sample holds many counts of this clonotype. The genes are TRBV29-1 and TRBJ1-1; perhaps TRBD1 as D (5 bases). The CDR3 contains 13 residues. V was cut by 0 bases and J by 5 bases, with 10 bases left in between. From germline, CDR1 is SQVTM and CDR2 ANQGSEA. The CDR3 loop reads CSVEEGVGTEAFF. The DNA for the CDR3 is TGCAGCGTTGAAGAGGGGGTAGGGACTGAAGCTTTCTTT. The full variable domain, completed using reference TRBV29-1 and TRBJ1-1, is SAVISQKPSRDICQRGTSLTIQCQVDSQVTMMFWYRQQPGQSLTLIATANQGSEATYESGFVIDKFPISRPNLTFSTLTVSNMSPEDSSIYLCSVEEGVGTEAFFGQGTRLTVV.

This clonotype was observed a handful of times. The chain employs TRBV12-3 or TRBV12-4 and TRBJ2-5, with D possibly being TRBD2 (6 bases). This CDR3 spans 15 amino acids. Trimming took 1 base from V and 3 from J, leaving 12 bases between them. Here the CDR3 reads CASSLVPGLKETQYF. CDR3 DNA: TGTGCCAGCAGTTTAGTCCCGGGACTGAAAGAGACCCAGTACTTC.

This clonotype was detected ten times or more. V gene TRBV9 combines with J gene TRBJ2-1, with TRBD2 as a possible D gene (5 bases). Trimming shortened V by 4 bases and J by 0 bases, and 14 bases separated the two germline ends. CDR3 length: 16 amino acids. Germline loops: CDR1 SGDLS, CDR2 YYNGEE. The CDR3 coding sequence is TGTGCCAGCAGCCCTCGGACGGGGAGCTCCTACAATGAGCAGTTCTTC. This gives the protein CASSPRTGSSYNEQFF.

The J gene is TRBJ2-3, the V gene TRBV29-1; no definite D call. V was pared by 1 base and J by 2 bases, with 13 bases between. CDR1 is SQVTM, CDR2 ANQGSEA, per germline. The CDR3 sequence is 15 residues long. The CDR3 sequence is CSVEGPTTITDTQYF. The CDR3 DNA reads as TGCAGCGTTGAAGGGCCGACAACCATCACAGATACGCAGTATTTT.

In its sample, this clonotype was seen many times. The chain employs TRBV2 and TRBJ2-7, with 8 bases that match TRBD1. The CDR3 sequence is 15 residues long. With 0 bases clipped from V and 5 bases from J, the junction kept 6 bases outside the gene matches. Germline CDR1 and CDR2: SNHLY and FYNNEI. CDR3 residues: CASSEAPQGVHEQYF. CDR3 DNA sequence: TGTGCCAGCAGTGAAGCGCCACAGGGGGTACACGAGCAGTACTTC.

This clonotype was counted at least ten times. This chain connects TRBV5-1 to TRBJ2-3; 7 bases match TRBD1. Trimming took 0 bases from V and 4 from J; bases not matched to a gene: 8. The CDR3 has 16 residues. Germline-derived CDR1 and CDR2 are SGHRS and YFSETQ. CDR3 sequence: CASSLGGRGSSDTQYF. DNA for the CDR3: TGCGCCAGCAGCTTGGGAGGCAGGGGGAGTTCAGATACGCAGTATTTT.

There are many counts of this clonotype. V usage is TRBV27 and J usage is TRBJ1-1; D is uncertain. Per the germline V gene, CDR1 is MNHEY and CDR2 is SMNVEV (reference sequence). The CDR3 contains 14 residues. V lost 2 bases and J 0 bases, leaving 7 bases between the germline ends. The CDR3 protein is CASSLGIMNTEAFF. As DNA, the CDR3 is TGTGCCAGCAGTTTAGGGATTATGAACACTGAAGCTTTCTTT.

This clonotype was recorded at least ten times. This may come from a read error, since a much larger clone is one base off. The rearrangement links TRBV7-3 to TRBJ2-1; the D gene is possibly TRBD1 (5 bases). The CDR3 consists of 13 residues. Germline V gives CDR1 SGHTA, CDR2 FQGTGA. The chain's CDR3 is CASSPWQGNGQFF. CDR3 nucleotides: TGTGCCAGCAGCCCCTGGCAGGGCAATGGGCAGTTCTTC. The full variable domain, with the rest looked up from reference TRBV7-3 and TRBJ2-1, is GAGVSQTPSNKVTEKGKYVELRCDPISGHTALYWYRQSLGQGPEFLIYFQGTGAADDSGLPNDRFFAVRPEGSVSTLKIQRTERGDSAVYLCASSPWQGNGQFFGPGTRLTVL.

This clonotype was counted at least ten times. V is TRBV7-3 and J is TRBJ2-2, with 9 bases that match TRBD1. This CDR3 contains 15 residues. With V trimmed by 5 bases and J by 4 bases, 5 bases remained unmatched. Germline CDR1 SGHTA, CDR2 FQGTGA. The CDR3 protein is CASSPLTGGTGELFF. Here the CDR3 DNA reads TGTGCCAGCAGCCCACTGACAGGGGGCACCGGGGAGCTGTTTTTT.

This clonotype has at least ten counts. The V and J genes are TRBV28 and TRBJ2-1; weak D call: TRBD2 (5 bases). CDR3 length equals 15 residues. Germline V gene data show CDR1 as MDHEN and CDR2 as SYDVKM. V gave up 5 bases and J gave up 3 bases, with 14 bases separating them. As DNA, the CDR3 is TGTGCCAGCAGTCCCCTTCCCGGACTCTACAATGAGCAGTTCTTC. This codes for CASSPLPGLYNEQFF.

There are many counts of this clonotype. The rearrangement uses TRBV2 and TRBJ1-5, with D maybe TRBD1 (5 bases). Trimming took off 5 bases at V and 4 bases at J, with 6 bases between the two ends. Looked up from germline, CDR1 is SNHLY and CDR2 is FYNNEI. CDR3 size: 12 residues. The CDR3 nucleotides are TGTGCCAGCAGTCGACAGAATCAGCCCCAGCATTTT. It codes for CASSRQNQPQHF.

This clonotype was seen ten or more times. The rearrangement links TRBV5-1 to TRBJ2-7; 11 bases line up with TRBD1. Germline V gene data show CDR1 as SGHRS and CDR2 as YFSETQ. Unmatched junction bases numbered 7, after V lost 5 bases and J lost 6 bases. This CDR3 contains 14 residues. The CDR3: CASRGTGGLLEQYF. The CDR3 DNA is TGCGCCAGCAGGGGGACAGGGGGTCTGCTCGAGCAGTACTTC. The full variable domain, completed using reference TRBV5-1 and TRBJ2-7, is KAGVTQTPRYLIKTRGQQVTLSCSPISGHRSVSWYQQTPGQGLQFLFEYFSETQRNKGNFPGRFSGRQFSNSRSEMNVSTLELGDSALYLCASRGTGGLLEQYFGPGTRLTVT.

Only a few counts were recorded for this clonotype. This clone may be a read error of a much larger clone one base away. The chain links TRBV19 to TRBJ2-1, with D possibly TRBD2 on 6 matching bases. The length of the CDR3 is 14 residues. The germline V gene has CDR1 LNHDA and CDR2 SQIVND (reference sequence). The CDR3 bases are TGTGCCAGTAGTCCCGGGAGCTCCTACGATGAGCAGTTCTTC. Translating it yields CASSPGSSYDEQFF. Full variable domain (outside the CDR3, taken from reference TRBV19 and TRBJ2-1): DGGITQSPKYLFRKEGQNVTLSCEQNLNHDAMYWYRQDPGQGLRLIYYSQIVNDFQKGDIAEGYSVSREKKESFPLTVTSAQKNPTAFYLCASSPGSSYDEQFFGPGTRLTVL.

This clonotype was detected many times. Here the CDR3 DNA reads TGCAGTGCTATTGATCATATCGGGACTAGCGGAGAGACCCAGTACTTC. Its protein product is CSAIDHIGTSGETQYF. J is TRBJ2-5 and V is TRBV20-1, with TRBD2 matching 11 bases. V shed 4 bases and J 4 bases; nucleotides not matched to a gene: 11. Germline V gives CDR1 DFQATT, CDR2 SNEGSKA (reference sequence). This CDR3 contains 16 residues.

This clonotype was seen many times. The genes are TRBV6-1 and TRBJ2-7; no clear D gene. Trimming stripped 6 bases from V and 3 bases from J, with 6 bases between. Germline V gene lookup returns CDR1 MNHNS and CDR2 SASEGT. The CDR3 consists of 11 residues. The CDR3 spells CASSEDYEQYF. CDR3 coding DNA: TGTGCCAGCAGCGAGGACTACGAGCAGTACTTC.

This clonotype was counted at least ten times. The V call is TRBV12-3 or TRBV12-4, the J call TRBJ2-1, with TRBD2 matching 9 bases. Trimming cost V 6 bases and J 2 bases; bases outside gene matches: 5. This CDR3 is built from 15 residues. CDR3 DNA sequence: TGTGCCAGCAGGACGACTAGCGGAACCTACAATGAGCAGTTCTTC. Its protein is CASRTTSGTYNEQFF.